What follows are 14 T cell receptor beta chains derived from one specimen sequenced in a study of blood T cell repertoires in COVID-19. The data were produced by immunoSEQ multiplex PCR, yet TCRdb's version contains in-frame clones alone and is incomplete. The sample gives roughly 300,000 clones, 85% to 90% of which show up once; about 10% is in the top ten. The material sequenced was PBMCs or T cells enriched from blood (not recorded which). All receptors derive from a woman in her late teens or twenties who had recovered from COVID-19.

V gene TRBV30 combines with J gene TRBJ1-2; 7 bases are a match to TRBD1. Germline loops: CDR1 GTSNPN, CDR2 SVGIG (reference sequence). Germline trimming cut 5 bases from V and 2 bases from J; bases unmatched to any gene: 5. The CDR3 length is 13 residues. For the CDR3, the DNA is TGTGCCTGGGGGACAGCGTTCAACTATGGCTACACCTTC. This codes for CAWGTAFNYGYTF.

This clone came up a few times. This sequence joins TRBV19 and TRBJ1-2, with TRBD1 matching 9 bases. The J segment lost 4 bases and the V segment lost 3 bases, leaving 3 bases of the junction unmatched. The CDR3 has 14 amino acids. Germline lookup yields CDR1 LNHDA and CDR2 SQIVND (reference sequence). CDR3 region: CASSMMGQGYGYTF. CDR3 DNA: TGTGCCAGTAGTATGATGGGACAGGGCTATGGCTACACCTTC.

To note about this clone: The junction shows a germline mismatch at one end, possibly a read error. The J gene is TRBJ2-7, the V gene TRBV28; D perhaps matches TRBD1 (7 bases). Germline values: CDR1 MDHEN, CDR2 SYDVKM. This CDR3 comprises 14 residues. CDR3 DNA sequence: TGTGCCAGCAGTTTATCTCTCAGGGGGACTGAGAGGGACTTC. Translated: CASSLSLRGTERDF.

The chain couples TRBV11-2 to TRBJ1-3; D remains unclear. The CDR3 runs 14 residues. Trimming took off 2 bases at V and 1 base at J, with 6 bases between the two ends. CDR1 and CDR2 from the germline V gene are SGHAT and FQNNGV. The CDR3 DNA reads TGTGCCAGCAGCTTACCTAGTTCTGGAAACACCATATATTTT. Amino acids: CASSLPSSGNTIYF. The full variable domain, its missing parts supplied by reference TRBV11-2 and TRBJ1-3, is EAGVAQSPRYKIIEKRQSVAFWCNPISGHATLYWYQQILGQGPKLLIQFQNNGVVDDSQLPKDRFSAERLKGVDSTLKIQPAKLEDSAVYLCASSLPSSGNTIYFGEGSWLTVV.

The chain links TRBV19 to TRBJ1-5, with unresolved D. Trimming removed 3 bases at V and 2 bases at J, with 17 bases between. CDR3 length equals 17 residues. CDR1 is LNHDA and CDR2 is SQIVND in the germline V gene (reference sequence). The CDR3 DNA reads TGTGCCAGTAGTATCTCCCTGTCGCGGGTTGGCAATCAGCCCCAGCATTTT. Encoded protein: CASSISLSRVGNQPQHF.

This rearrangement joins TRBV7-8 to TRBJ1-2; the D gene is possibly TRBD1 (6 bases). Looked up from germline, CDR1 is SGHVS and CDR2 is FQNEAQ. The CDR3 spans 13 residues. V shed 5 bases and J shed 7 bases, with 14 bases lying between them. The CDR3: CASSLEGEGGYTF. The CDR3 nucleotides are TGTGCCAGCAGCCTAGAGGGGGAGGGTGGCTACACCTTC.

The rearrangement uses TRBV24-1 and TRBJ2-1; TRBD1 matches 8 bases. The junction had 5 bases not matched to a gene; V was cut back by 4 bases and J by 1 base. The CDR3 loop spans 16 amino acids. The germline V gene has CDR1 KGHDR and CDR2 SFDVKD. The CDR3 here is CATSEPGQGSYNEQFF. CDR3 bases: TGTGCCACCAGTGAACCAGGACAGGGATCCTACAATGAGCAGTTCTTC.

The chain couples TRBV3-1 (or the pseudogene TRBV3-2) to TRBJ2-3, with 7 bases that match TRBD2. Germline values: CDR1 LGHDT, CDR2 YNNKEL (reference sequence). Trimming removed 4 bases from V and 1 base from J; junction bases left unmatched: 8. This CDR3 contains 16 residues. The CDR3 here is CASSRDVSGGTDTQYF. The CDR3, as DNA: TGTGCCAGCAGCCGGGATGTAAGCGGGGGCACAGATACGCAGTATTTT.

This clone was observed a few times. The V call is TRBV7-9, the J call TRBJ1-5; D is undetermined. Germline V gene sequence: CDR1 SEHNR, CDR2 FQNEAQ (reference sequence). Trimming pared 5 bases from V and 0 bases from J, leaving 11 bases between. The CDR3 covers 15 residues. The CDR3 sequence: CASSREGYSNQPQHF. DNA of the CDR3: TGTGCCAGCAGCCGAGAGGGATATAGCAATCAGCCCCAGCATTTT.

J is TRBJ1-2 and V is TRBV25-1, with TRBD1 matching 7 bases. This CDR3 is 13 amino acids long. V was clipped by 3 bases and J by 7 bases; unmatched bases: 5. The germline CDR1 and CDR2 sequences are MGHDK and SYGVNS. CDR3 residues: CASSDRTGGGYTF. In DNA, the CDR3 is TGTGCCAGCAGTGATAGGACAGGAGGTGGCTACACCTTC.

V and J are TRBV7-9 and TRBJ1-5; D remains ambiguous. Germline CDR1 reads SEHNR; CDR2 reads FQNEAQ (reference sequence). V gave up 5 bases and J gave up 4 bases, with 6 bases separating them. This CDR3 contains 12 residues. Here the CDR3 reads CASSRDNQPQHF. The CDR3 bases are TGTGCCAGCAGCCGAGATAATCAGCCCCAGCATTTT.

This sequence joins TRBV5-1 and TRBJ1-3, with TRBD1 matching 7 bases. Germline CDR1 reads SGHRS; CDR2 reads YFSETQ. V shed 3 bases and J 0 bases; nucleotides not matched to a gene: 9. The length of the CDR3 is 17 residues. The CDR3 here is CASSSNLGQASGNTIYF. The DNA of the CDR3 is TGCGCCAGCAGCTCGAACCTAGGACAGGCCTCTGGAAACACCATATATTTT.

This clone was counted only a few times. This chain links TRBV9 with TRBJ2-2, with 7 bases identical to TRBD1. Germline V gene sequence: CDR1 SGDLS, CDR2 YYNGEE. V dropped 2 bases and J dropped 5; count of bases not matched to a gene: 3. CDR3 size: 14 residues. The CDR3 spells CASSVETGTGELFF. CDR3 bases: TGTGCCAGCAGCGTTGAGACAGGGACCGGGGAGCTGTTTTTT.

The genes are TRBV2 and TRBJ2-7; TRBD1 might be the D (5 bases). The V gene lost 6 bases and the J gene lost 3 bases, with 27 bases spanning the gap. The CDR3 consists of 18 residues. Germline lookup yields CDR1 SNHLY and CDR2 FYNNEI. The DNA of the CDR3 is TGTGCCAGCAGGGGGTTCGCAGGGCAGGCCCCAGTTTTCTACGAGCAGTACTTC. Its translation: CASRGFAGQAPVFYEQYF.